A selection of T cell receptor beta chains follows, all from one sample in a study of control samples from healthy donors and cancer patients. Libraries were prepared by immunoSEQ multiplex PCR; TCRdb keeps only in-frame clonotypes and omits some of them. The sample consists of about 55,000 clones, around 90% of them appearing once. The sample taken for sequencing was blood. These receptor sequences come from a man aged 45-60 years in good health. CDR3s include the opening cysteine and the closing phenylalanine or tryptophan. D genes are given only for firm matches. Clone size, where shown, is once, few, many, or a class for clones that have expanded.

length	size	V	J	D	DNA	CDR3
15	-	TRBV18	TRBJ1-3	-	TGTGCCAGCTCACCAAGGACAGACTCTGGAAACACCATATATTTT	CASSPRTDSGNTIYF
14	-	TRBV7-9	TRBJ2-3	-	TGTGCCAGCAGCCCCCCGGAGGGAGCAGATACGCAGTATTTT	CASSPPEGADTQYF
15	few	TRBV5-1	TRBJ2-2	-	TGCGCCAGCAGCCTGGGGGTAGATAACACCGGGGAGCTGTTTTTT	CASSLGVDNTGELFF
17	-	TRBV28	TRBJ2-3	TRBD1	TGTGCCAGCAGGCATGGGACAGGGGAATTATCCACGTATACGCAGTATTTT	CASRHGTGELSTYTQYF
15	-	TRBV6-5	TRBJ1-5	-	TGTGCCAGCTCGCCGGGGAGAAATAGCAATCAGCCCCAGCATTTT	CASSPGRNSNQPQHF
15	-	TRBV19	TRBJ1-1	-	TGTGCCAGTAAGGCGGCGAGTTTTAAGAACACTGAAGCTTTCTTT	CASKAASFKNTEAFF
13	-	TRBV6-6	TRBJ2-2	-	TGTGCCAGCAGTTACGGGAAGGCCGGGGAGCTGTTTTTT	CASSYGKAGELFF
16	-	TRBV19	TRBJ2-7	TRBD2	TGTGCCAGTAGTTTGTCGTTAGCGGGGAGCTCCTACGAGCAGTACTTC	CASSLSLAGSSYEQYF
16	-	TRBV25-1	TRBJ2-5	TRBD2	TGTGCCAGCAGTGAGTTTACCGGGACTAGCCGCGAGACCCAGTACTTC	CASSEFTGTSRETQYF
12	-	TRBV29-1	TRBJ1-1	TRBD1	TGCAGCGGGGACAGCCTGAACACTGAAGCTTTCTTT	CSGDSLNTEAFF
16	-	TRBV14	TRBJ1-1	-	TGTGCCAGCAGCCAGGTAGAAGGGAGAGGGCGCACTGAAGCTTTCTTT	CASSQVEGRGRTEAFF
19	-	TRBV7-2	TRBJ2-6	TRBD2	TGTGCCAGCAGCCCCGCGGGAGGGCCGAGGATCTCTGGGGCCAACGTCCTGACTTTC	CASSPAGGPRISGANVLTF
13	-	TRBV14	TRBJ2-3	-	TGTGCCAGCAGCCGAGGGAACACAGATACGCAGTATTTT	CASSRGNTDTQYF
13	-	TRBV19	TRBJ2-7	-	TGTGCCAGTAGTCGGACCCAGGGCTACGAGCAGTACTTC	CASSRTQGYEQYF
14	-	TRBV6-5	TRBJ1-6	-	TGTGCCAGCGGGCCTAGTGGTGAGGTTTCACCCCTCCACTTT	CASGPSGEVSPLHF
15	-	TRBV28	TRBJ2-3	TRBD2	TGTGCCAGCAGTCCCCCCGGACTAGCGAGGAATACGCAGTATTTT	CASSPPGLARNTQYF
12	few	TRBV11-2	TRBJ1-2	-	TGTGCCAGCAGCCTTGAAACAGATGGCTACACCTTC	CASSLETDGYTF
15	-	TRBV6-6	TRBJ2-7	TRBD2	TGTGCCAGCAGTTCAGCGGGAGTAAAGTCCTACGAGCAGTACTTC	CASSSAGVKSYEQYF
14	-	TRBV18	TRBJ2-7	TRBD1	TGTGCCAGCTCACCACGGGACAGTGCCTACGAGCAGTACTTC	CASSPRDSAYEQYF
16	once	TRBV7-9	TRBJ1-6	-	TGTGCCAGCAGCTCAGGAAAAAATAACTATAATTCACCCCTCCACTTT	CASSSGKNNYNSPLHF
14	once	TRBV29-1	TRBJ1-1	-	TGCAGCGGCTGGGCTAGTGGGGTGAGCACTGAAGCTTTCTTT	CSGWASGVSTEAFF
15	-	TRBV24-1	TRBJ2-1	-	TGTGCCACCAGCCCCAGTGGAGCAGGGAACAATGAGCAGTTCTTC	CATSPSGAGNNEQFF
18	-	TRBV18	TRBJ2-2	-	TGTGCCAGCTCACCGACGGTATATTCTACCTTGAACACCGGGGAGCTGTTTTTT	CASSPTVYSTLNTGELFF
11	-	TRBV6-6	TRBJ1-5	TRBD1	TGTGCCAGCAGATCGACAGGGGGGCAGCATTTT	CASRSTGGQHF
15	once	TRBV29-1	TRBJ1-1	-	TGCAGCGTTGAAGGTCAGAGCCAAGGGTACACTGAAGCTTTCTTT	CSVEGQSQGYTEAFF
15	-	TRBV7-7	TRBJ2-1	TRBD2	TGTGCCAGCAGCGTAGGACTAGCGGGAAACAATGAGCAGTTCTTC	CASSVGLAGNNEQFF
16	-	TRBV3-1/TRBV3-2	TRBJ1-1	-	TGTGCCAGCAGCCAACTCGACCCCGGGGGGAACACTGAAGCTTTCTTT	CASSQLDPGGNTEAFF
15	-	TRBV3-1/TRBV3-2	TRBJ1-2	-	TGTGCCAGCAGCCAAGATATCGGGGTTAGCTCGGGCTACACCTTC	CASSQDIGVSSGYTF
16	-	TRBV27	TRBJ1-4	TRBD1	TGTGCCAGCAGTTTAAGGGGGCGTGTGGCTAATGAAAAACTGTTTTTT	CASSLRGRVANEKLFF